The rows below give T cell receptor beta chains drawn from one sample of a study of OX40 agonist ivuxolimab in advanced cancers. Sequencing used immunoSEQ multiplex PCR; TCRdb keeps in-frame clones, though not all of them. The sample records 120,000 or so clones, 85% to 95% being singletons. Sequencing was performed on CD4+ or CD8+ T cells sorted from blood, taken in a trial of the OX40 agonist ivuxolimab. These receptors were obtained from an adult with an advanced solid tumor such as melanoma, head and neck, liver or kidney cancer. Each CDR3 is given with its conserved first and last residue. The D gene is left open where the match is weak. Clone size is shown for a subset of rows, as once, few, many or a class of expanded clone.

TRBV2,TRBJ1-2,once,TRBD1,TGTGCCAGCAGTGCACAGGGGGCCCTGGGCTATGGCTACACCTTC,CASSAQGALGYGYTF
TRBV15,TRBJ2-6,NA,NA,TGTGCCACCAGCCCGAGGCAGGAGTCTGGGGCCAACGTCCTGACTTTC,CATSPRQESGANVLTF
TRBV7-2,TRBJ1-2,NA,NA,TGTGCCAGCAGCTTTCTGGGCGACTATGGCTACACCTTC,CASSFLGDYGYTF
TRBV6-5,TRBJ1-2,NA,TRBD1,TGTGCCAGCAGCTCGGACAGGGGGGGCTATGGCTACACCTTC,CASSSDRGGYGYTF
TRBV28,TRBJ1-5,NA,TRBD1,TGTGCCAGCAGTTTAGCAGGGGGGGGCAATCAGCCCCAGCATTTT,CASSLAGGGNQPQHF
TRBV4-1,TRBJ1-1,NA,NA,TGCGCCAGCAGCCAAGCTGGGGGGACCCCTTTCGGGGCTTTCTTT,CASSQAGGTPFGAFF
TRBV2,TRBJ2-5,once,NA,TGTGCCAGCAGTGAACACCACGAGGGGACCCAGTACTTC,CASSEHHEGTQYF
TRBV7-2,TRBJ2-3,NA,TRBD2,TGTGCCAGCAGCCTCCGAGAAGCGGGGGGCCCTATTACGCTGTATTTT,CASSLREAGGPITLYF
TRBV27,TRBJ1-2,NA,NA,TGTGCCAGCAGTTCATGGGGCAGGGAACTACCCTATGGCTACACCTTC,CASSSWGRELPYGYTF
TRBV19,TRBJ2-1,NA,TRBD2,TGTGCCAGTAGTACTAGCGGGAGAGGGAATGAGCAGTTCTTC,CASSTSGRGNEQFF
TRBV7-9,TRBJ1-1,once,NA,TGTGCCAGCAAAAAAGGGCGGAGGGACACTGAAGCTTTCTTT,CASKKGRRDTEAFF
TRBV7-2,TRBJ1-4,NA,TRBD1,TGTGCCAGCAGCTTATCCGGGACAGGGGGTGAAAAACTGTTTTTT,CASSLSGTGGEKLFF
TRBV5-1,TRBJ2-3,NA,NA,TGCGCCAGCAGCTTAACTGGGGCCACAGATACGCAGTATTTT,CASSLTGATDTQYF
TRBV6-5,TRBJ2-1,NA,TRBD1,TGTGCCAGCAGTCTGGACAGGGGTCCCTACAATGAGCAGTTCTTC,CASSLDRGPYNEQFF
TRBV9,TRBJ2-3,NA,NA,TGTGCCAGCAGCGACGTTCCAGGACTATCCGCAGATACGCAGTATTTT,CASSDVPGLSADTQYF
TRBV7-9,TRBJ2-1,once,TRBD1,TGTGCCAGCAGCTCCAGCGGACAGGCCTCCTACAATGAGCAGTTCTTC,CASSSSGQASYNEQFF
TRBV6-5,TRBJ2-3,NA,TRBD1,TGTGCCAGCAGGTGGACAGGGGGCCACACAGATACGCAGTATTTT,CASRWTGGHTDTQYF
TRBV9,TRBJ2-2,NA,NA,TGTGCCAGCAGCAAACAGGGTTTGAACACCGGGGAGCTGTTTTTT,CASSKQGLNTGELFF
TRBV18,TRBJ1-1,NA,TRBD1,TGTGCCAGCTCACCGGACAGGGTATTTGCTTTCTTT,CASSPDRVFAFF
TRBV6-6,TRBJ2-1,NA,NA,TGTGCCAGCAGACTTCAACCCTACAATGAGCAGTTCTTC,CASRLQPYNEQFF
TRBV6-1,TRBJ1-5,few,NA,TGTGCCAGCAGCAAACAGGGATTCAATCAGCCCCAGCATTTT,CASSKQGFNQPQHF
TRBV7-8,TRBJ1-5,NA,NA,TGTGCCAGCAGCCGAAACAATAGGGAGGGGAGGCATCAGCCCCAGCATTTT,CASSRNNREGRHQPQHF
TRBV7-2,TRBJ2-3,NA,NA,TGTGCCAGCAGCTTAGAACGTCGGAATACGCAGTATTTT,CASSLERRNTQYF
TRBV30,TRBJ2-5,NA,NA,TGTGCCTGGATCTCTAGGCGGGAGACCCAGTACTTC,CAWISRRETQYF
TRBV6-5,TRBJ1-2,few,TRBD1,TGTGCCAGCAGGCGTCGGGACAGCAACTATGGCTACACCTTC,CASRRRDSNYGYTF